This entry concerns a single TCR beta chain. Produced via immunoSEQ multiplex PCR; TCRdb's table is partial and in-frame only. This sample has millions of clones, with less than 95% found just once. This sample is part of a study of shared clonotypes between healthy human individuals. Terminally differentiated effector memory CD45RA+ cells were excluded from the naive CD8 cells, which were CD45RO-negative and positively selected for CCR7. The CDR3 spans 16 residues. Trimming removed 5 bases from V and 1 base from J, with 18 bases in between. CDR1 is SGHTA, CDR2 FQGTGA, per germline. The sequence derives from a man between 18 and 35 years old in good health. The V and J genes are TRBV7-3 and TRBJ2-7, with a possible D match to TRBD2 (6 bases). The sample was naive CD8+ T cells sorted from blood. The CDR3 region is CASSPDGGTLSYEQYF. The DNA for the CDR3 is TGTGCCAGCAGCCCAGACGGGGGAACCTTGTCCTACGAGCAGTACTTC.